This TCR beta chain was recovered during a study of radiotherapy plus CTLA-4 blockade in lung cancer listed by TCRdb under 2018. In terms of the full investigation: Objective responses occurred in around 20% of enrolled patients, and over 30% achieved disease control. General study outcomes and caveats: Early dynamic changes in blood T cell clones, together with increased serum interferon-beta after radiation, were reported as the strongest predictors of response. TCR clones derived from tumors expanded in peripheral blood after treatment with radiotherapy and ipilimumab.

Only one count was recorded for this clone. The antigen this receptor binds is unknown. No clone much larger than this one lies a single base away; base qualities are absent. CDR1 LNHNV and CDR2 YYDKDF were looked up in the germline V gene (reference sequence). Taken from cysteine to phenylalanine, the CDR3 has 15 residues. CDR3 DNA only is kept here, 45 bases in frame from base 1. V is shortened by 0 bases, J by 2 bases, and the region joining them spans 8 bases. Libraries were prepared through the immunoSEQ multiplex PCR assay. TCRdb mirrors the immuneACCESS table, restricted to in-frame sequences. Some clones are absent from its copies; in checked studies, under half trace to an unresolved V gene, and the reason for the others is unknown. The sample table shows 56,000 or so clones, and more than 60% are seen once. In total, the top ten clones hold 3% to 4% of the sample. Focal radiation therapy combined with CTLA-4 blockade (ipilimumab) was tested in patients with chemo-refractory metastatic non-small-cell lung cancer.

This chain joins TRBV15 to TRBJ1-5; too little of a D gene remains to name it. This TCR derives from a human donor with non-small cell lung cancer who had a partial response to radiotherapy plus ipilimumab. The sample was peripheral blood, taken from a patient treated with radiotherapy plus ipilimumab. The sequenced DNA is TGTGCCACCAGCAGAGATTATGTCGGCAATCAGCCCCAGCATTTT. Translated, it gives CATSRDYVGNQPQHF. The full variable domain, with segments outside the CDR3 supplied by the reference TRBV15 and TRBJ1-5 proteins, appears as DAMVIQNPRYQVTQFGKPVTLSCSQTLNHNVMYWYQQKSSQAPKLLFHYYDKDFNNEADTPDNFQSRRPNTSFCFLDIRSPGLGDTAMYLCATSRDYVGNQPQHFGDGTRLSIL.